Sequencing of this T cell receptor (beta chain) was carried out in a study of control samples from healthy donors and cancer patients. The trim removed 1 base at V and 4 bases at J, leaving 6 bases unmatched. From germline, CDR1 is MGHRA and CDR2 YSYEKL. This CDR3 is built from 15 residues. This table comes from immunoSEQ multiplex PCR, and its TCRdb copy is limited to in-frame clones, with some not included. The repertoire holds about 150,000 clones, with about 94% as singletons. This clone was picked up a small number of times. The sample taken for sequencing was blood. This TCR came from a man aged 35 to 55 in good health. The chain carries TRBV4-1 and TRBJ2-7; 8 bases agree with TRBD2. The CDR3 loop reads CASSQALAAGYEQYF. The CDR3 DNA follows: TGCGCCAGCAGCCAAGCACTAGCGGCTGGGTACGAGCAGTACTTC.